This T cell receptor beta chain was identified during a study of brain T cells in children with intractable seizures. TCRdb's copy holds only in-frame clones and misses some; the assay was immunoSEQ multiplex PCR. The sample holds about 350,000 clones, 93% seen once. The time point: blood from clinic visit 5 months post-surgery; TSC patient then seizure free. The TCR originated in a boy less than two years old with tuberous sclerosis and intractable seizures. This material consisted of peripheral blood, taken 4 to 5 months after surgery.

CDR3 DNA sequence: TGTGCCAGCTCACCACAGGATTCCGAAGCTTTCTTT. This sequence encodes CASSPQDSEAFF. This chain links TRBV18 with TRBJ1-1; no reliable D call. The CDR3 extends over 12 amino acids. Trimming cost V 1 base and J 8 bases, with 8 bases left between them. The germline V gene has CDR1 KGHSH and CDR2 LQKENI.